This is a list of T cell receptor beta chains from one sample in a study of shared clonotypes between healthy human individuals. Generated by immunoSEQ multiplex PCR, the TCRdb table keeps only in-frame clones and is missing some. The sample includes a few million clones, 93% of them seen just once. Sequencing used naive CD4+ T cells from PBMCs. The source is a man aged 18 to 30 in good health. Some clones in this sample may be carry-over from other donors' samples. CDR3s include the opening cysteine and the closing phenylalanine or tryptophan. The D gene is left open where the match is weak. The size of a clone is reported for some rows only, either as once, few or many, or as a class for expanded clones.

>-|-|TRBJ1-2|TRBV7-8
TGTGCCAGCAGCACGCACATAGGGGTCGGCTACACCTTC
CASSTHIGVGYTF
>-|-|TRBJ1-5|TRBV6-5
TGTGCCACCAGAACAAGGGAGGGCAATCAGCCCCAGCATTTT
CATRTREGNQPQHF
>-|once|TRBJ1-2|TRBV11-3
TGTGCCAGCGCGTTCGGGACCGTCCTCTATGGCTACACCTTC
CASAFGTVLYGYTF
>-|-|TRBJ2-7|TRBV18
TGTGCCAGCTCTCAAAACAGGGTTGAGGGCGAGCAGTACTTC
CASSQNRVEGEQYF
>-|-|TRBJ1-1|TRBV6-5
TGTGCCAGCAGTTACTCGACACACTACAACACTGAAGCTTTCTTT
CASSYSTHYNTEAFF
>-|once|TRBJ1-1|TRBV6-6
TGTGCCAGCAGAACGGGGGGGTCTCTTCACACTGAAGCTTTCTTT
CASRTGGSLHTEAFF
>TRBD1|-|TRBJ2-3|TRBV7-2
TGTGCCAGCAGCGTACAGGGACAGGGGGCGGATACGCAGTATTTT
CASSVQGQGADTQYF
>TRBD1|-|TRBJ2-7|TRBV29-1
TGCAGCGTTGAATGGCAGGGGGCTCCCTACGAGCAGTACTTC
CSVEWQGAPYEQYF
>-|once|TRBJ2-1|TRBV28
TGTGCCAGCCACCGACGGGGTGGGGCTAACAATGAGCAGTTCTTC
CASHRRGGANNEQFF
>-|-|TRBJ1-4|TRBV5-1
TGCGCCAGCAGCTTGGCGGGCCGGGCAACTAATGAAAAACTGTTTTTT
CASSLAGRATNEKLFF
>-|-|TRBJ1-5|TRBV7-6
TGTGCCAGCAGCTTAGCTTGGGGGCAGCCCCAGCATTTT
CASSLAWGQPQHF
>-|-|TRBJ2-2|TRBV27
TGTGCCAGCAGTTTATTGGAGGGCTTCGGGGAGCTGTTTTTT
CASSLLEGFGELFF
>-|-|TRBJ1-2|TRBV5-1
TGCGCCAGCAGCTTGGAGGGGGGCGGCGGTGGCTACACCTTC
CASSLEGGGGGYTF
>-|once|TRBJ2-3|TRBV9
TGTGCCAGCAGCGTAGACCGGGGATATTATACGCAGTATTTT
CASSVDRGYYTQYF
>-|-|TRBJ2-3|TRBV5-1
TGCGCCAGCAGCTTGGGGGCAGGAGACACAGATACGCAGTATTTT
CASSLGAGDTDTQYF
>TRBD2|-|TRBJ2-1|TRBV9
TGTGCCAGCAGCTCCGGACTAGCGGGAGCTCTCATACCCTCCTACAATGAGCAGTTCTTC
CASSSGLAGALIPSYNEQFF
>-|-|TRBJ2-7|TRBV28
TGTGCCAGCAGTCCCCGGGGGATCGGTGAGCAGTACTTC
CASSPRGIGEQYF
>TRBD2|-|TRBJ2-2|TRBV5-1
TGCGCCAGCAGCTCCGGCGGAGGGAGCTGGACTAGCGGGAGGACAAACACCGGGGAGCTGTTTTTT
CASSSGGGSWTSGRTNTGELFF
>-|-|TRBJ2-2|TRBV6-1
TGTGCCAGCAGTTCCCTAGTACTCCCCGGGGAGCTGTTTTTT
CASSSLVLPGELFF
>-|-|TRBJ2-7|TRBV6-5
TGTGCCAGCAAATTACAACTAGCCAGCGACGAGCAGTACTTC
CASKLQLASDEQYF
>-|once|TRBJ2-3|TRBV11-2
TGTGCCAGCAGCTTGGGAGGCACAGATACGCAGTATTTT
CASSLGGTDTQYF
>TRBD1|-|TRBJ2-1|TRBV7-3
TGTGCCAGCAGCTTGGGACAGGGGGGGGACAATGAGCAGTTCTTC
CASSLGQGGDNEQFF
>TRBD1|-|TRBJ2-3|TRBV29-1
TGCAGCGCCGGGACAGGGCGGACAGATACGCAGTATTTT
CSAGTGRTDTQYF
>-|-|TRBJ2-7|TRBV27
TGTGCCAGCAGTCCTACGACGGATCAGTTCTACGAGCAGTACTTC
CASSPTTDQFYEQYF
>-|-|TRBJ2-4|TRBV19
TGTGCCAGTAGTATGGAAGGGGATCGGGCCAAAAACATTCAGTACTTC
CASSMEGDRAKNIQYF
>-|-|TRBJ1-2|TRBV15
TGTGCCACCAGCAGAGTCGAATTTACAGGGAGGTATGGCTACACCTTC
CATSRVEFTGRYGYTF
>-|-|TRBJ1-4|TRBV25-1
TGTGCCAGCAGTAGAGGGACATCTAATGAAAAACTGTTTTTT
CASSRGTSNEKLFF
>-|-|TRBJ2-1|TRBV5-1
TGCGCCAGCAGCTTAAGCGAGTCCTACAATGAGCAGTTCTTC
CASSLSESYNEQFF
>-|-|TRBJ2-7|TRBV4-2
TGTGCCAGCAGCCAAGTGATGGCAGGGGCCTACGAGCAGTACTTC
CASSQVMAGAYEQYF
>TRBD2|-|TRBJ2-7|TRBV18
TGTGCCAGCTCACCCACTAGCGTTACCTACGAGCAGTACTTC
CASSPTSVTYEQYF
>TRBD2|-|TRBJ2-6|TRBV27
TGTGCCAGCAGTTTGGAGCGGGACTCTGGGGCCAACGTCCTGACTTTC
CASSLERDSGANVLTF
>TRBD2|once|TRBJ2-3|TRBV5-5
TGTGCCAGCAGCTTGGGGACTAGCAAGTCAGATACGCAGTATTTT
CASSLGTSKSDTQYF
>-|-|TRBJ2-2|TRBV11-2
TGTGCCAGCAGCTTAATCTCCCCGAGCGGGGAGCTGTTTTTT
CASSLISPSGELFF
>TRBD1|-|TRBJ2-7|TRBV19
TGTGCCAGTAGTATAGACGAGACAGGGGCCTACGAGCAGTACTTC
CASSIDETGAYEQYF
>TRBD2|once|TRBJ2-1|TRBV4-1
TGCGCCAGCAGCCAAGATGCAACTAGCGGGGCCTACAATGAGCAGTTCTTC
CASSQDATSGAYNEQFF
>-|-|TRBJ2-3|TRBV27
TGTGCCAGCAGTCACTTCCCATGGGGATTAACTACAGATACGCAGTATTTT
CASSHFPWGLTTDTQYF
>-|-|TRBJ1-1|TRBV30
TGTGCCTGGAGGCCCGGGGAACGCAACACTGAAGCTTTCTTT
CAWRPGERNTEAFF
>TRBD1|-|TRBJ2-7|TRBV29-1
TGCAGCGTTGAAGACAGGGGGCAGTACGAGCAGTACTTC
CSVEDRGQYEQYF
>-|once|TRBJ2-1|TRBV7-6
TGTGCCAGCAGCCGCGTGGGCGTTGGGAAAATCTCACGGCGGACGGAGCAGTTCTTC
CASSRVGVGKISRRTEQFF
>-|-|TRBJ2-5|TRBV2
TGTGCCAGCAGTGGGGGACGTCAAGAGACCCAGTACTTC
CASSGGRQETQYF
>-|-|TRBJ1-3|TRBV5-1
TGCGCCAGCAGCTTGGATGGGTTAAACTCTGGAAACACCATATATTTT
CASSLDGLNSGNTIYF
>TRBD2|-|TRBJ2-1|TRBV5-4
TGTGCCAGCAGCCCTGGACTAGCGGGGGACCCAGAGCAGTTCTTC
CASSPGLAGDPEQFF
>TRBD1|-|TRBJ1-5|TRBV19
TGTGCCAGTAGTCATCGGGACAGGGCATCTCAGCCCCAGCATTTT
CASSHRDRASQPQHF
>-|-|TRBJ2-2|TRBV6-5
TGTGCCAGCAGTTACAGAGGGAAGCTGTTTTTT
CASSYRGKLFF
>TRBD1|once|TRBJ2-7|TRBV28
TGTGCCAGCACCCGGACAGGGCGAGACGAGCAGTACTTC
CASTRTGRDEQYF
>-|-|TRBJ1-5|TRBV6-1
TGTGCCAGCAACCGACAGGAAAATCAGCCCCAGCATTTT
CASNRQENQPQHF
>-|-|TRBJ2-7|TRBV28
TGTGCCAGCAGTTTACGGGACGGTTTCTACGAGCAGTACTTC
CASSLRDGFYEQYF
>-|few|TRBJ1-2|TRBV7-9
TGTGCCAGCAGCTTGGGCGGAGACTATGGCTACACCTTC
CASSLGGDYGYTF
>-|-|TRBJ2-5|TRBV6-1
TGTGCCAGCAGTGAGAACCAGGGTAATGGGGAGACCCAGTACTTC
CASSENQGNGETQYF
>-|-|TRBJ2-7|TRBV29-1
TGCAGCGTTGAAACGGCTGGCGAGCAGTACTTC
CSVETAGEQYF
>-|-|TRBJ2-2|TRBV5-1
TGCGCCAGCAGCTTGGGCGACTCAACGAACACCGGGGAGCTGTTTTTT
CASSLGDSTNTGELFF
>TRBD2|-|TRBJ2-1|TRBV28
TGTGCCAGCCTTTTAGCGGGAGCTTCTTCGTATGAGCAGTTCTTC
CASLLAGASSYEQFF
>-|-|TRBJ1-5|TRBV27
TGTGCCAGCAGTTTAAGGTTGGGGAATCAGCCCCAGCATTTT
CASSLRLGNQPQHF
>-|-|TRBJ1-2|TRBV15
TGTGCCACCAGCAGAGTGGAGGGAGACTATGGCTACACCTTC
CATSRVEGDYGYTF
>TRBD1|-|TRBJ1-2|TRBV28
TGTGCCAGCAGTCAGGACAGGGGAGAGGGCTACACCTTC
CASSQDRGEGYTF
>-|-|TRBJ2-7|TRBV5-1
TGCGCCAGCAGCCGGGACCCTATGTCCTACGAGCAGTACTTC
CASSRDPMSYEQYF
>TRBD2|-|TRBJ2-3|TRBV9
TGTGCCAGCAGCGTAGGCGGGAGGGCCATAAGCACAGATACGCAGTATTTT
CASSVGGRAISTDTQYF
>TRBD1|-|TRBJ2-7|TRBV5-6
TGTGCCAGCAGCTTAGACAGGGGCTACGAGCAGTACTTC
CASSLDRGYEQYF
>-|-|TRBJ2-7|TRBV15
TGTGCCACCAGCAGAGTGCAGGGTGGGTACGAGCAGTACTTC
CATSRVQGGYEQYF
>-|once|TRBJ2-5|TRBV7-2
TGTGCCAGCAGCTTGCTCCGGGCCGATGGAGAGACCCAGTACTTC
CASSLLRADGETQYF